This TCR beta chain stems from a study of cytomegalovirus exposure and HLA in healthy donors. Overall study results and limits: V segments that were indistinguishable, TRBV6-2 and TRBV6-3 among them, were omitted from analysis. There were over 150 TCR beta chains listed as cytomegalovirus-associated. As a later analysis showed, a missense DCLRE1C variant was linked to trimming of TCR beta V- and J-genes.

A note on this clone: The target antigen is unknown.

Vbeta (60) and Jbeta (13) primers were used in the PCR. The table came from immunoSEQ multiplex PCR; TCRdb's copy has only in-frame clones and leaves some out. Of about 130,000 clones listed, roughly 78% are singletons. Germline CDR1 is SGHVS and CDR2 is FQNEAQ. V lost 6 bases to trimming and J lost 2 bases; unmatched junction nucleotides: 16. This CDR3 spans 17 amino acids. The sequenced sample was PBMCs. The sequence came from a man in his forties in good health and CMV-seropositive. The chain couples TRBV7-8 to TRBJ2-7; 7 positions match TRBD2. The CDR3 loop is CASRLTPGREVAYEQYF. CDR3 coding DNA: TGTGCCAGCAGACTTACTCCAGGGAGGGAGGTCGCCTACGAGCAGTACTTC.